The 21 T cell receptor beta chains in this list originate from one sample, sequenced in a study of CD8 T cells in ankylosing spondylitis. From the 5' RACE reads, TCRdb called clonotypes with MiXCR, one entry per CDR3 protein. The sample lists around 39,000 distinct CDR3 sequences; over 10% were seen once. Sequenced: synovial fluid, either unsorted or a sorted T cell fraction (not recorded which). These TCRs come from a male donor with ankylosing spondylitis.

This clonotype was recorded a few times. This chain uses TRBV5-1 with TRBJ2-7, with TRBD2 identical over 9 bases. CDR3 length: 15 amino acids. The V gene's germline CDR1 is SGHRS and CDR2 YFSETQ. The J segment lost 2 bases and the V segment lost 4 bases, leaving 7 bases of the junction unmatched. In DNA form, the CDR3 reads TGCGCCAGCAGCCCGACTAGCGGAGGACCCTACGAGCAGTACTTC. Its protein is CASSPTSGGPYEQYF.

V gene TRBV7-8 combines with J gene TRBJ2-7; D gene unclear. The CDR3 totals 16 residues. CDR1 is SGHVS and CDR2 is FQNEAQ in the germline V gene. V was pared by 5 bases and J by 0 bases, with 17 bases between. The CDR3 reads CASSRRRLLSSYEQYF. The CDR3 DNA reads TGTGCCAGCAGCCGGCGACGCCTACTGAGCTCCTACGAGCAGTACTTC. Variable domain in full (rest from reference TRBV7-8 and TRBJ2-7): GAGVSQSPRYKVAKRGQDVALRCDPISGHVSLFWYQQALGQGPEFLTYFQNEAQLDKSGLPSDRFFAERPEGSVSTLKIQRTQQEDSAVYLCASSRRRLLSSYEQYFGPGTRLTVT.

This clonotype was recorded once. This CDR3 is CASRQGPWKVSEAFF. CDR3 sequence (DNA): TGTGCCAGCAGGCAGGGCCCGTGGAAAGTGTCTGAAGCTTTCTTT. V gene TRBV6-2 or TRBV6-3 combines with J gene TRBJ1-1, with a possible D match to TRBD1 (5 bases). The germline V and J ends were trimmed by 6 bases and 6 bases, with 20 bases remaining between them. CDR1 MNHEY and CDR2 SVGEGT come from the germline V gene. This CDR3 has 15 amino acids.

This clonotype was seen ten or more times. The chain joins TRBV7-9 to TRBJ2-1; 9 bases line up with TRBD1. This CDR3 has 15 amino acids. Germline V gives CDR1 SEHNR, CDR2 FQNEAQ (reference sequence). Trimming removed 5 bases from V and 11 bases from J; junction bases left unmatched: 13. The CDR3 bases are TGTGCCAGCAGCAAACCGGGACAGGGCCTACAGCAGCAGTTCTTC. Protein: CASSKPGQGLQQQFF.

This clonotype was recorded a few times. This chain uses TRBV18 with TRBJ2-7; a weak D match, TRBD1 (6 bases). The CDR3 extends over 12 amino acids. V was cut by 6 bases and J by 3 bases, with 9 bases left in between. CDR1 KGHSH and CDR2 LQKENI come from the germline V gene. The CDR3 DNA reads TGTGCCAGCTCCGGCAGGGGCTACGAGCAGTACTTC. It yields the protein CASSGRGYEQYF. The full variable domain, in which reference TRBV18 and TRBJ2-7 provide the parts outside the CDR3, is NAGVMQNPRHLVRRRGQEARLRCSPMKGHSHVYWYRQLPEEGLKFMVYLQKENIIDESGMPKERFSAEFPKEGPSILRIQQVVRGDSAAYFCASSGRGYEQYFGPGTRLTVT.

The table lists this clonotype with a few counts. V and J are TRBV15 and TRBJ1-5; possibly TRBD1 for D (5 bases). Germline CDR1 LNHNV, CDR2 YYDKDF (reference sequence). CDR3 length: 18 amino acids. Between the trimmed V and J ends, which lost 5 bases and 5 bases, there was a span of 25 bases. CDR3 sequence (DNA): TGTGCCACCAGCTTACTCCCACCCACCGAGGGGCAATATCAGCCCCAGCATTTT. Translated: CATSLLPPTEGQYQPQHF.

At least ten counts were recorded for this clonotype. The J gene is TRBJ1-4, the V gene TRBV6-2 or TRBV6-3, with a tentative D call TRBD1 (5 bases). The CDR3 is made up of 14 amino acids. CDR1 is MNHEY and CDR2 is SVGEGT in the germline V gene. V was trimmed by 4 bases and J by 7 bases, leaving 13 bases between them. CDR3 sequence: CASSSGTDIEKLFF. The CDR3 nucleotides are TGTGCCAGCAGTTCCGGGACGGATATTGAAAAACTGTTTTTT.

This clonotype was picked up a small number of times. This chain joins TRBV4-3 and TRBJ2-1; D not certain. This CDR3 is built from 14 residues. CDR1 and CDR2 (germline): LGHNA, YSLEER. V dropped 0 bases and J dropped 2 bases, with 5 bases sitting between them. This CDR3 reads CASSQDGPYNEQFF. The CDR3 DNA reads TGCGCCAGCAGCCAAGACGGGCCCTACAATGAGCAGTTCTTC.

This rearrangement joins TRBV7-6 to TRBJ2-7, with D perhaps TRBD1 (6 bases). Germline-derived CDR1 and CDR2 are SGHVS and FNYEAQ. Trimming took off 4 bases at V and 6 bases at J, with 16 bases between the two ends. This CDR3 spans 14 amino acids. CDR3 protein: CASSWTDWGIEQYF. In nucleotides, the CDR3 is TGTGCCAGCAGCTGGACAGACTGGGGGATCGAGCAGTACTTC.

The chain uses TRBV12-3 or TRBV12-4 and TRBJ2-1; possible D gene TRBD2, 6 bases. The V gene lost 5 bases and the J gene lost 4 bases, with 15 bases spanning the gap. CDR3 length equals 15 residues. The CDR3 is CASSLGGRMYNEQFF. CDR3 DNA sequence: TGTGCCAGCAGTCTTGGGGGGAGGATGTACAATGAGCAGTTCTTC.

This clonotype was picked up many times. The V gene is TRBV7-6, the J gene TRBJ2-3, with D tentatively TRBD2 (7 bases). CDR1 and CDR2 from the germline V gene are SGHVS and FNYEAQ. This CDR3 region has 14 residues. V lost 5 bases and J 3 bases, leaving 12 bases between the germline ends. The chain's CDR3 is CASSDRGGTDTQYF. CDR3 DNA sequence: TGTGCCAGCAGCGATAGGGGGGGTACAGATACGCAGTATTTT.

The chain employs TRBV7-2 and TRBJ2-2, with D perhaps matching TRBD1 (6 bases). The CDR3 runs to 18 residues. Germline V gives CDR1 SGHTA, CDR2 FQGNSA. Trimming left V 6 bases short and J 2 bases short, with 22 bases between. CDR3 bases: TGTGCCAGCAGTCTGGATATCGGACAGCTAATTAACACCGGGGAGCTGTTTTTT. Translating it yields CASSLDIGQLINTGELFF.

This clonotype showed up many times. The chain employs TRBV4-1 and TRBJ2-1; the match to TRBD1 covers 9 bases. Trimming cost V 1 base and J 15 bases; bases outside gene matches: 4. There are 12 residues in the CDR3. Germline CDR1 is MGHRA and CDR2 is YSYEKL. CDR3 amino acids: CASSQGTGDLFF. As DNA, the CDR3 is TGCGCCAGCAGCCAAGGGACAGGGGACTTGTTCTTC.

This clonotype occurred a few times. The chain combines TRBV7-9 with TRBJ2-1; D gene unclear. Deletions cut 3 bases from V and 4 bases from J, with 16 bases between. The CDR3 loop spans 16 amino acids. CDR1 SEHNR and CDR2 FQNEAQ come from the germline V gene (reference sequence). CDR3 sequence reads: CASSLKNFLDYNEQFF. The CDR3 DNA follows: TGTGCCAGCAGCTTGAAAAATTTTCTCGATTACAATGAGCAGTTCTTC.

This clonotype occurred many times. V gene TRBV12-1 combines with J gene TRBJ2-1; TRBD2, the D gene given by the table, was not confirmed from the DNA. TRBV12-1 is a known pseudogene. The CDR3 loop spans 14 amino acids. The CDR3 loop is CASSFGLAGGEQFF. In DNA, the CDR3 is TGTGCCAGCAGCTTTGGACTAGCGGGGGGGGAGCAGTTCTTC.

This clonotype occurred a few times. The chain recombines TRBV7-9 with TRBJ1-4; unclear D gene. Germline V CDR1 and CDR2: SEHNR, FQNEAQ (reference sequence). The CDR3 is 13 residues long. V was shortened by 5 bases and J by 7 bases, with 11 bases between the two germline ends. CDR3 nucleotide sequence: TGTGCCAGCAGCGTCGGGGAGGTTGAAAAACTGTTTTTT. This codes for CASSVGEVEKLFF.

This clonotype was observed at least ten times. Germline and junction disagree at one end, which may indicate a read error. The chain uses TRBV12-3 or TRBV12-4 and TRBJ2-3, with 8 bases identical to TRBD1. There are 18 residues in the CDR3. The CDR3 coding sequence is TGTACCAGCAGTTTTCGGGTAGGGACAGGCGGAGGCACAGATACGCAGTATTTT. Translation: CTSSFRVGTGGGTDTQYF.

This clonotype has just a few counts. The chain links TRBV6-5 to TRBJ2-5; TRBD2 matches at 14 bases. CDR1 and CDR2 (germline): MNHEY, SVGAGI. CDR3 length: 18 residues. V lost 3 bases and J lost 2; bases outside the gene matches: 8. The CDR3 bases are TGTGCCAGCAGTTATACCGGACTAGCGGGGGGTACTCAAGAGACCCAGTACTTC. Translated: CASSYTGLAGGTQETQYF.

The rearrangement links TRBV7-2 to TRBJ2-3; a possible D gene is TRBD1 (5 bases). The CDR3 has 14 residues. CDR1 and CDR2 from the germline V gene are SGHTA and FQGNSA. V lost 5 bases and J lost 13, with 22 bases in between. The CDR3 protein is CASSPDVDIPREYF. In DNA form, the CDR3 reads TGTGCCAGCAGCCCCGACGTGGACATACCACGGGAGTATTTT.

This clonotype was observed a few times. The genes are TRBV6-1 and TRBJ1-3; D call uncertain. The CDR3 loop spans 15 amino acids. V lost 6 bases to trimming and J lost 0 bases, with 12 bases between them. In germline, CDR1 is MNHNS, CDR2 SASEGT. The DNA of the CDR3 is TGTGCCAGCAGCGTATCGTCTGACTCTGGAAACACCATATATTTT. It codes for CASSVSSDSGNTIYF.

This chain joins TRBV6-1 and TRBJ1-1; possible D gene TRBD1, 5 bases. This CDR3 spans 13 amino acids. Trimming left V 8 bases short and J 1 base short, with 11 bases between. CDR1 MNHNS and CDR2 SASEGT come from the germline V gene. In DNA, the CDR3 is TGTGCCAGCCGGCAGGGAACGAACACTGAAGCTTTCTTT. Translating gives CASRQGTNTEAFF.